The text below deals with one T cell receptor beta chain. Antigen specificity is unknown. The data stem from a study of T cells in Graves' hyperthyroidism and ophthalmopathy. On the study more broadly: Upon initial diagnosis and before any treatment, peripheral blood was collected. General study findings and limits: Ophthalmopathy was predicted by the model a median of roughly 6 months ahead of onset.

PBMCs came from more than 9.5 ml fresh peripheral blood. CDR3 length equals 18 residues. The V gene's germline CDR1 is LGHNA and CDR2 YNFKEQ. Trimming stripped 0 bases from V and 0 bases from J, with 15 bases between. Regions amplified from RNA transcripts were the TCR beta CDR3 regions. Carried out on the TCR CDR3, a first-round RT-PCR used the HTBI primer set. TCRdb redid the calling of the multiplex PCR reads with MiXCR, one entry per CDR3 protein. The sample includes 500,000 to 700,000 distinct CDR3 sequences, 16% of them seen just once. This sequence was found in a woman aged 18-30 years with Graves' hyperthyroidism. The chain employs TRBV4-2 and TRBJ1-3; D is undetermined. Sequencing input: blood. CDR3 bases: TGTGCCAGCAGCCAAGATTGGGCTGCCGGTAGCTCTGGAAACACCATATATTTT. Its translation: CASSQDWAAGSSGNTIYF.